This TCR beta chain was sequenced during a study of chemoradiotherapy in HPV16-positive cancers. V lost 3 bases and J 6 bases, leaving 8 bases between the germline ends. Germline V gene lookup returns CDR1 SGHVS and CDR2 FNYEAQ. The CDR3 runs 13 residues. Generated by immunoSEQ multiplex PCR, the TCRdb table keeps only in-frame clones and is missing some. Altogether roughly 30,000 clones are present, 80% to 95% being singletons, with the ten largest covering 3.5% to 4%. The receptor was isolated from a human donor with HPV-associated anogenital cancer. Sequenced here: blood, sampled from a patient who underwent chemoradiotherapy. The chain joins TRBV7-6 to TRBJ2-2, with D perhaps matching TRBD1 or TRBD2 (5 bases each). The CDR3 DNA is TGTGCCAGCAGCTTGGGGACGGCCGGGGAGCTGTTTTTT. Translating gives CASSLGTAGELFF. The full variable domain, completed using reference TRBV7-6 and TRBJ2-2, is GAGVSQSPRYKVTKRGQDVALRCDPISGHVSLYWYRQALGQGPEFLTYFNYEAQQDKSGLPNDRFSAERPEGSISTLTIQRTEQRDSAMYRCASSLGTAGELFFGEGSRLTVL.